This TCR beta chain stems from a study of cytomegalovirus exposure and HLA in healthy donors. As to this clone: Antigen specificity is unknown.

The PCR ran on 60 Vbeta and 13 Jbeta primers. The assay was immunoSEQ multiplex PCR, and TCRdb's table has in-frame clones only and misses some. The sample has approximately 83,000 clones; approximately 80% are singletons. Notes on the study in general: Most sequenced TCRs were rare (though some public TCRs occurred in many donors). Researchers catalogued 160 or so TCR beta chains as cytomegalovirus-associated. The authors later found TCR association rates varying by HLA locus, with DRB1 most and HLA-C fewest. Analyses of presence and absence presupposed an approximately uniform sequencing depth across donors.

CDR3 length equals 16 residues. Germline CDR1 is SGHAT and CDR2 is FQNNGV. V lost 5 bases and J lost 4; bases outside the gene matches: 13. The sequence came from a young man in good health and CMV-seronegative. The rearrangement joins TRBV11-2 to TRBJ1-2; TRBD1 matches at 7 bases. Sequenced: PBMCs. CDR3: CASSPTSTGWAYGYTF. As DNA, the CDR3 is TGTGCCAGCAGCCCTACCTCGACAGGGTGGGCCTATGGCTACACCTTC.